This TCR beta chain is drawn from a study of T cells in Graves' hyperthyroidism and ophthalmopathy. Amplified TCR beta CDR3 regions came from RNA transcripts. First-round RT-PCR targeting the TCR CDR3 was performed with the HTBI primer set. TCRdb analysed the multiplex PCR reads with MiXCR anew, one entry per CDR3 protein. The sample yields 400,000 to 500,000 distinct CDR3 sequences, about an eighth seen once. This clonotype has ten or more counts. The CDR3 contains 14 residues. The germline CDR1 and CDR2 sequences are SGDLS and YYNGEE. Trimming stripped 4 bases from V and 0 bases from J, with 10 bases between.

Sequenced sample: blood. The clonotype originates from a woman aged 18-29 years with Graves' hyperthyroidism. V usage is TRBV9 and J usage is TRBJ1-1, with a possible D match to TRBD1 (5 bases). The CDR3 sequence is CASSFRDLNTEAFF. The CDR3 coding sequence is TGTGCCAGCAGCTTCAGGGATCTGAACACTGAAGCTTTCTTT.